A single sample gave rise to the 2 T cell receptor beta chains below, sequenced in a study of PD-L1 blockade in urothelial cancer. Produced via immunoSEQ multiplex PCR; TCRdb's table is partial and in-frame only. Among about 71,000 clones, roughly 89% were seen once, and the ten largest hold roughly 3.4%. The input for sequencing was PBMCs, taken around atezolizumab (anti-PD-L1) treatment. All receptors come from a man aged 60 to 69 with urothelial cancer.

V and J are TRBV5-1 and TRBJ1-2, with a possible D match to TRBD1 (5 bases). Per the germline V gene, CDR1 is SGHRS and CDR2 is YFSETQ. Trimming shortened V by 4 bases and J by 8 bases, and 21 bases separated the two germline ends. This CDR3 is built from 15 residues. The DNA of the CDR3 is TGCGCCAGCAGCCCCCAAACGTCTGGGGGGGACGGCTACACCTTC. Translating gives CASSPQTSGGDGYTF.

This chain links TRBV6-5 with TRBJ1-5, with a weak D call TRBD1 (5 bases). This CDR3 comprises 14 residues. V lost 5 bases, J lost 0 bases, and 8 bases lay in between. Germline CDR1 and CDR2: MNHEY and SVGAGI. CDR3 bases: TGTGCCAGCAGTCGGGGGAGTAGCAATCAGCCCCAGCATTTT. Its translation: CASSRGSSNQPQHF.